Below, 17 T cell receptor beta chains from the same sample are listed, as sequenced in a study of OX40 agonist ivuxolimab in advanced cancers. This table comes from immunoSEQ multiplex PCR, and its TCRdb copy is limited to in-frame clones, with some not included. Here the sample spans about 58,000 clones, around 83% being singletons. The source was CD4+ or CD8+ T cells sorted from blood, collected in a trial of the OX40 agonist ivuxolimab. The receptors were gathered from an adult with an advanced solid tumor such as melanoma, head and neck, liver or kidney cancer.

This sequence joins TRBV15 and TRBJ1-2; D gene unclear. This CDR3 has 17 amino acids. Germline CDR1 LNHNV, CDR2 YYDKDF (reference sequence). Trimming left V 0 bases short and J 2 bases short, with 16 bases between. Here the CDR3 DNA reads TGTGCCACCAGCAGAGAGGCCGAGGCGCGTTTAAACTATGGCTACACCTTC. The encoded protein is CATSREAEARLNYGYTF.

This clone showed up just a few times. The chain employs TRBV11-1 and TRBJ1-4; D unresolved. Looked up from germline, CDR1 is SGHAT and CDR2 is FQDESV (reference sequence). The CDR3 is 13 residues long. V shed 5 bases and J shed 6 bases, with 10 bases lying between them. The CDR3 loop is CASSPRRDEKLFF. The CDR3 DNA is TGTGCCAGCAGCCCCAGGAGGGATGAAAAACTGTTTTTT.

This chain joins TRBV7-2 and TRBJ1-2, with D perhaps matching TRBD1 (6 bases). Germline V gives CDR1 SGHTA, CDR2 FQGNSA. The CDR3 is 14 amino acids. V lost 5 bases to trimming and J lost 0 bases, with 10 bases between them. DNA for the CDR3: TGTGCCAGCAGCCCAGGACAGCCTAACTATGGCTACACCTTC. Protein product: CASSPGQPNYGYTF. Filled out from reference TRBV7-2 and TRBJ1-2, the complete variable domain reads GAGVSQSPSNKVTEKGKDVELRCDPISGHTALYWYRQSLGQGLEFLIYFQGNSAPDKSGLPSDRFSAERTGGSVSTLTIQRTQQEDSAVYLCASSPGQPNYGYTFGSGTRLTVV.

The J gene is TRBJ1-5, the V gene TRBV7-9; D remains ambiguous. CDR3 size: 15 residues. The germline V gene encodes CDR1 SEHNR and CDR2 FQNEAQ (reference sequence). Trimming left V 5 bases short and J 0 bases short, with 11 bases between. CDR3: CASSPPGYSNQPQHF. The CDR3 DNA follows: TGTGCCAGCAGCCCCCCAGGATATAGCAATCAGCCCCAGCATTTT.

This clone appeared a single time. The chain employs TRBV6-1 and TRBJ2-3, with no clear D. CDR3 length: 15 residues. The germline V gene encodes CDR1 MNHNS and CDR2 SASEGT. V was cut by 6 bases and J by 2 bases, with 15 bases left in between. The CDR3 loop is CASSGELFPTDTQYF. The CDR3 bases are TGTGCCAGCAGCGGTGAGCTCTTTCCCACAGATACGCAGTATTTT.

The rearrangement uses TRBV6-6 and TRBJ1-2; D not resolved. Germline assignment: CDR1 MNHNY and CDR2 SVGAGI (reference sequence). This CDR3 is built from 14 residues. Trimming took off 0 bases at V and 8 bases at J, with 13 bases between the two ends. The CDR3 protein is CASSYSPGTNGYTF. DNA for the CDR3: TGTGCCAGCAGTTACTCGCCGGGCACGAACGGCTACACCTTC.

The chain uses TRBV25-1 and TRBJ1-3; no clear D gene. This CDR3 spans 14 amino acids. The V and J ends lost 3 bases and 4 bases respectively, with 10 bases between them. Germline CDR1 MGHDK, CDR2 SYGVNS. The CDR3 DNA sequence: TGTGCCAGCAGTGACATGCTGGTGGGAAACACCATATATTTT. It encodes CASSDMLVGNTIYF.

This clone was seen once. The rearrangement links TRBV30 to TRBJ1-4; D gene ambiguous. Deletions cut 3 bases from V and 0 bases from J, with 17 bases between. The CDR3 loop spans 17 amino acids. Germline CDR1 and CDR2: GTSNPN and SVGIG (reference sequence). The CDR3, as DNA: TGTGCCTGGAGCCCTCGGATACGTGTTGCAACTAATGAAAAACTGTTTTTT. It is translated as CAWSPRIRVATNEKLFF.

This chain connects TRBV5-6 to TRBJ1-6; D possibly corresponds to TRBD1 (5 bases). CDR1 is SGHDT and CDR2 is YYEEEE in the germline V gene. V shed 4 bases and J shed 10 bases, with 18 bases lying between them. The CDR3 contains 15 residues. CDR3 protein: CASSPTRGGRSPLHF. CDR3 coding DNA: TGTGCCAGCAGCCCCACTCGGGGGGGTAGGTCACCCCTCCACTTT.

The chain couples TRBV5-1 to TRBJ1-1; the D is unclear. Germline-derived CDR1 and CDR2 are SGHRS and YFSETQ. Trimming cost V 1 base and J 6 bases, with 10 bases left between them. The CDR3 covers 13 residues. The CDR3 sequence is CASSLMQGPEAFF. CDR3 nucleotide sequence: TGCGCCAGCAGCTTGATGCAAGGGCCTGAAGCTTTCTTT.

The rearrangement joins TRBV7-2 to TRBJ2-3; no firm D call. Per germline, CDR1 SGHTA and CDR2 FQGNSA. This CDR3 has 11 residues. V lost 5 bases and J 4 bases, leaving 4 bases between the germline ends. The CDR3 reads CASSPADTQYF. The CDR3 bases are TGTGCCAGCAGCCCCGCAGATACGCAGTATTTT.

The chain employs TRBV5-1 and TRBJ2-1; no firm D call. The CDR3 has 13 amino acids. V was pared by 1 base and J by 5 bases, with 7 bases between. Germline CDR1 and CDR2: SGHRS and YFSETQ. In DNA form, the CDR3 reads TGCGCCAGCAGCTTGTTGGTGGACAATGAGCAGTTCTTC. Its translation: CASSLLVDNEQFF.

The chain links TRBV25-1 to TRBJ2-1; 8 positions match TRBD2. This CDR3 comprises 18 residues. V lost 2 bases to trimming and J lost 0 bases; unmatched junction nucleotides: 9. Germline V gene data show CDR1 as MGHDK and CDR2 as SYGVNS. CDR3 bases: TGTGCCAGCAGTGAACTTGCGGCTAGCGGGTCCTCCTACAATGAGCAGTTCTTC. Protein product: CASSELAASGSSYNEQFF.

The J gene is TRBJ1-3, the V gene TRBV6-1; 12 bases are a match to TRBD1. The V segment lost 6 bases and the J segment 4 bases; nucleotides outside the gene matches: 4. The germline CDR1 and CDR2 sequences are MNHNS and SASEGT. The CDR3 has 15 amino acids. CDR3 region: CASSLGQGAGNTIYF. In DNA form, the CDR3 reads TGTGCCAGCAGCTTGGGACAGGGGGCCGGAAACACCATATATTTT.

Judged by abundance, this clone is medium-sized (0.01 to 0.1%). This sample includes further DNA sequences coding for the same CDR3. The chain employs TRBV18 and TRBJ1-1, with 8 positions matching TRBD1. Looked up from germline, CDR1 is KGHSH and CDR2 is LQKENI. The V segment lost 2 bases and the J segment 3 bases; nucleotides outside the gene matches: 2. The CDR3 covers 14 residues. In DNA, the CDR3 is TGTGCCAGCTCACCAGACAGGGGTGACACTGAAGCTTTCTTT. Amino acids: CASSPDRGDTEAFF.

This rearrangement joins TRBV19 to TRBJ2-1; D gene ambiguous. This CDR3 is 14 amino acids long. Trimming left V 4 bases short and J 6 bases short, with 13 bases between. The germline V gene encodes CDR1 LNHDA and CDR2 SQIVND (reference sequence). This CDR3 is CASSRELVTNEQFF. Here the CDR3 DNA reads TGTGCCAGTAGTAGGGAACTGGTGACCAATGAGCAGTTCTTC.

This chain links TRBV5-1 with TRBJ2-1; TRBD2 agrees at 10 bases. Germline V lookup: CDR1 SGHRS, CDR2 YFSETQ. V lost 0 bases and J lost 8; bases outside the gene matches: 5. There are 15 residues in the CDR3. CDR3 protein: CASSLVAGGSYEQFF. In nucleotides, the CDR3 is TGCGCCAGCAGCTTGGTAGCGGGGGGAAGCTATGAGCAGTTCTTC.